These 3 T cell receptor beta chains share one sample of origin, sequenced in a study of vaccination and CD4 T cells after COVID-19. Their antigens are not known. An Oncomine TCR Beta short-read assay was used to sequence the DNA from cultured CD4+ T cells. Using its own MiXCR run on the PCR reads, TCRdb lists one record per CDR3 protein. The data contain some 9,000 distinct CDR3 sequences, 50% to 70% of them seen just once; the ten biggest clones take up under 7.5%. The treatment was: roughly ten-day PBMC culture with coronavirus spike peptide pools or control peptides (ViraFEST assay). The sequenced sample was CD4+ T cells from blood, cultured in vitro. These receptors were collected from a human donor who had recovered from COVID-19.

The V gene is TRBV4-3, the J gene TRBJ1-1, with 8 positions matching TRBD1. Trimming cost V 1 base and J 2 bases; bases outside gene matches: 12. Per germline, CDR1 LGHNA and CDR2 YSLEER. This CDR3 has 18 residues. CDR3 nucleotide sequence: TGCGCCAGCAGCCAAGTGCAGGGGGCGGTGGGACTCAACACTGAAGCTTTCTTT. As protein: CASSQVQGAVGLNTEAFF.

V usage is TRBV27 and J usage is TRBJ1-5, with D hard to call. The V gene lost 6 bases and the J gene lost 5 bases, with 14 bases spanning the gap. Germline V gives CDR1 MNHEY, CDR2 SMNVEV (reference sequence). This CDR3 is built from 14 residues. CDR3 nucleotide sequence: TGTGCCAGCAGGAAAAGTAATCAGGATCAGCCCCAGCATTTT. This gives the protein CASRKSNQDQPQHF.

This chain links TRBV20-1 with TRBJ1-5; D gene unclear. V lost 6 bases to trimming and J lost 6 bases, with 15 bases between them. The CDR3 contains 13 residues. Looked up from germline, CDR1 is DFQATT and CDR2 is SNEGSKA (reference sequence). The CDR3: CSAAGVGVQPQHF. The CDR3 nucleotides are TGCAGTGCAGCGGGTGTGGGTGTTCAGCCCCAGCATTTT.